This T cell receptor beta chain originates from a study of blood T cell repertoires in COVID-19. The overall study: The study drew acute and convalescent COVID-19 samples from the United States, Italy and Spain. T cells, B-cell-depleted T cells, or PBMCs provided the cDNA or gDNA that served as material.

The CDR3 spans 15 residues. CDR1 is SGHRS, CDR2 YFSETQ, per germline. Trimming took off 1 base at V and 6 bases at J, with 17 bases between the two ends. Original methodology: Reference gene primer amplification gave nucleated cell count estimates. Clones were read by immunoSEQ multiplex PCR, and TCRdb kept only the in-frame ones, dropping some. D and trimming were read from the DNA, whereas the V and J calls and clone size are those reported in that table. Of 150,000 to 200,000 clones listed, around 82% were seen once; the top ten hold around 6.1%. Two negative PCRs, clearance, or symptom resolution characterized the recovered Cohort 3 donors.

This clonotype originated in a man aged 40-49 years who had recovered from COVID-19. Sequencing used PBMCs or T cells enriched from blood (not recorded which). V usage is TRBV5-1 and J usage is TRBJ2-7; tentatively, D is TRBD2 (5 bases). The CDR3 loop is CASSLRPSDRGEQYF. The CDR3 region has the DNA TGCGCCAGCAGCTTGCGGCCCTCTGATCGGGGCGAGCAGTACTTC. The variable domain in full, completed from reference TRBV5-1 and TRBJ2-7, reads KAGVTQTPRYLIKTRGQQVTLSCSPISGHRSVSWYQQTPGQGLQFLFEYFSETQRNKGNFPGRFSGRQFSNSRSEMNVSTLELGDSALYLCASSLRPSDRGEQYFGPGTRLTVT.